This T cell receptor beta chain was obtained from a study of blood T cell repertoires in COVID-19. Study overall: Acute-phase and convalescent COVID-19 samples originated in the United States, Italy and Spain. From T cells, B-cell-depleted T cells, or PBMCs came the material, which was cDNA or gDNA.

The assay was immunoSEQ multiplex PCR, and TCRdb's table has in-frame clones only and misses some. In the table there are about 200,000 clones, more than 80% of which are singletons. The germline gives CDR1 MDHEN, CDR2 SYDVKM. The CDR3 length is 13 residues. Trimming removed 11 bases at V and 4 bases at J, with 14 bases between. A few counts support this clone. The V and J genes are TRBV28 and TRBJ1-4; the D gene is possibly TRBD1 (5 bases). This receptor was obtained from a man aged 50 to 59 with acute or convalescent COVID-19. What was sequenced was peripheral blood. The CDR3 DNA follows: TGTGCCTCCAGCGGGGGGTTTAATGAAAAACTGTTTTTT. Protein product: CASSGGFNEKLFF.